Presented here are 21 T cell receptor beta chains from one specimen sequenced in a study of identical twins. TCRdb independently ran MiXCR on the 5' RACE reads; one entry per CDR3 protein. The table includes 350,000 to 450,000 distinct CDR3 sequences, approximately 17% detected once. The sample taken for sequencing was naive T cells sorted from blood. These receptors were taken from a man between 50 and 59 years old in good health.

As for this clonotype: A read error may explain this, as a much larger clone is one base away. The chain uses TRBV12-3 or TRBV12-4 and TRBJ1-1; D call uncertain. CDR3 size: 14 residues. The germline V and J ends were trimmed by 2 bases and 3 bases, with 10 bases remaining between them. The CDR3 reads CASSLKGRDTEAFF. The CDR3 DNA follows: TGTGCCAGCAGTTTAAAGGGAAGGGACACTGAAGCTTTCTTT.

The chain carries TRBV28 and TRBJ2-5; 9 positions match TRBD1. The V and J ends lost 10 bases and 5 bases, in that order; junction bases with no gene match: 20. In germline, CDR1 is MDHEN, CDR2 SYDVKM. This CDR3 contains 17 residues. The CDR3 coding sequence is TGTGCCACCGACTTCCTTCTAGGGACAGGGAGTTGGGAGACCCAGTACTTC. Encoded protein: CATDFLLGTGSWETQYF.

This clonotype was found many times. The J gene is TRBJ2-1, the V gene TRBV3-1; tentatively, D is TRBD2 (6 bases). The CDR3 covers 15 residues. The germline gives CDR1 LGHDT, CDR2 YNNKEL (reference sequence). The V end lost 4 bases, the J end lost 2 bases, and 12 bases lay between the germline ends. In nucleotides, the CDR3 is TGTGCCAGCAGCCCCTGGCTAGCGACCTACAATGAGCAGTTCTTC. Its translation: CASSPWLATYNEQFF.

This clonotype was seen repeatedly, ten times or more. The chain recombines TRBV11-2 with TRBJ1-6; no reliable D call. The germline V gene has CDR1 SGHAT and CDR2 FQNNGV. The CDR3 has 17 amino acids. V lost 0 bases and J lost 1, with 10 bases in between. The CDR3 sequence is CASSLDIGFSYNSPLHF. The CDR3 nucleotides are TGTGCCAGCAGCTTAGATATAGGCTTTTCCTATAATTCACCCCTCCACTTT. Based on the CDR3 plus reference TRBV11-2 and TRBJ1-6, the full variable domain is EAGVAQSPRYKIIEKRQSVAFWCNPISGHATLYWYQQILGQGPKLLIQFQNNGVVDDSQLPKDRFSAERLKGVDSTLKIQPAKLEDSAVYLCASSLDIGFSYNSPLHFGNGTRLTVT.

The chain couples TRBV4-2 to TRBJ1-2; TRBD1 matches 8 bases. CDR3 length: 14 amino acids. V shed 0 bases, J shed 8 bases, and the junction held 5 bases outside the gene matches. The germline CDR1 and CDR2 sequences are LGHNA and YNFKEQ. CDR3 in amino acids: CASSQESGQVGYTF. CDR3 bases: TGTGCCAGCAGCCAAGAATCGGGACAGGTGGGCTACACCTTC.

The V call is TRBV18, the J call TRBJ2-5; unclear D gene. Trimming pared 2 bases from V and 4 bases from J, leaving 5 bases between. The length of the CDR3 is 12 residues. Germline V lookup: CDR1 KGHSH, CDR2 LQKENI. Written as DNA, the CDR3 is TGTGCCAGCTCACCATCCCGAGAGACCCAGTACTTC. Translated: CASSPSRETQYF.

In this sample, this clonotype turned up many times. The genes are TRBV6-1 and TRBJ2-7; D possibly corresponds to TRBD2 (7 bases). In germline, CDR1 is MNHNS, CDR2 SASEGT. The CDR3 extends over 14 amino acids. V was shortened by 6 bases and J by 4 bases, with 16 bases between the two germline ends. The CDR3 protein is CASRGGGSNYEQYF. The CDR3 DNA follows: TGTGCCAGCAGAGGGGGGGGCTCAAATTACGAGCAGTACTTC.

This clonotype was picked up many times. The chain links TRBV4-3 to TRBJ1-2; D perhaps matches TRBD1 (5 bases). V lost 0 bases, J lost 2 bases, and 10 bases lay in between. Germline assignment: CDR1 LGHNA and CDR2 YSLEER. The length of the CDR3 is 15 residues. CDR3 sequence reads: CASSQDRNRNYGYTF. CDR3 DNA sequence: TGCGCCAGCAGCCAAGATAGGAACAGGAACTATGGCTACACCTTC.

This clonotype has a count of ten or more. The chain has TRBV7-2 and TRBJ2-7; 11 positions match TRBD2. The CDR3 consists of 14 residues. From germline, CDR1 is SGHTA and CDR2 FQGNSA. V shed 5 bases and J 3 bases; nucleotides not matched to a gene: 3. CDR3 sequence (DNA): TGTGCCAGCAGCGCAACTAGCGGGGGCTACGAGCAGTACTTC. This translates into CASSATSGGYEQYF.

The chain recombines TRBV20-1 with TRBJ2-5; tentatively, D is TRBD1 or TRBD2 (5 bases each). CDR1 is DFQATT, CDR2 SNEGSKA, per germline (reference sequence). The CDR3 has 13 amino acids. The V end lost 1 base, the J end lost 5 bases, and 11 bases lay between the germline ends. The chain's CDR3 is CSARGPGTETQYF. The CDR3 bases are TGCAGTGCTAGAGGGCCGGGGACGGAGACCCAGTACTTC.

This clonotype has only a few counts. The V gene is TRBV5-1, the J gene TRBJ1-5; D is uncertain. This CDR3 contains 13 residues. V lost 0 bases to trimming and J lost 7 bases, with 8 bases between them. Germline CDR1 and CDR2: SGHRS and YFSETQ. In nucleotides, the CDR3 is TGCGCCAGCAGCTTGGAGACCGGCCAGCCCCAGCATTTT. Translating it yields CASSLETGQPQHF.

This clonotype was detected only a few times. The genes are TRBV20-1 and TRBJ2-7, with TRBD2 as a possible D gene (5 bases). The V and J ends lost 3 bases and 0 bases respectively, with 18 bases between them. CDR3 size: 16 residues. Germline assignment: CDR1 DFQATT and CDR2 SNEGSKA (reference sequence). DNA of the CDR3: TGCAGTGCTAGTGCATCTCGGGGTCCGGGCTCCTACGAGCAGTACTTC. This gives the protein CSASASRGPGSYEQYF.

The chain combines TRBV2 with TRBJ2-5; D gene ambiguous. Trimming removed 6 bases at V and 7 bases at J, with 18 bases between. This CDR3 is built from 14 residues. The germline CDR1 and CDR2 sequences are SNHLY and FYNNEI. In DNA form, the CDR3 reads TGTGCCAGCAGGGGGTTCCCCGGTGGTGGGACCCAGTACTTC. Protein product: CASRGFPGGGTQYF.

In this sample, this clonotype turned up many times. The chain employs TRBV7-9 and TRBJ2-5; TRBD1 is a possible D gene (5 bases). V was shortened by 1 base and J by 4 bases, with 16 bases between the two germline ends. Germline values: CDR1 SEHNR, CDR2 FQNEAQ (reference sequence). CDR3 size: 16 residues. CDR3 residues: CASSLVGVVSRETQYF. The CDR3 DNA follows: TGTGCCAGCAGCTTAGTAGGGGTCGTGTCGCGAGAGACCCAGTACTTC.

The rearrangement uses TRBV29-1 and TRBJ1-2, with 7 bases fitting TRBD1. Germline CDR1 SQVTM, CDR2 ANQGSEA. V lost 5 bases to trimming and J lost 10 bases; unmatched junction nucleotides: 10. The CDR3 contains 12 residues. This CDR3 reads CSVIGQARDYTF. CDR3 DNA: TGCAGCGTTATTGGACAGGCTAGAGACTACACCTTC.

The genes are TRBV9 and TRBJ2-1; D might be TRBD2 (5 bases). With 0 bases removed from V and 3 bases from J, the gap between germline ends came to 7 bases. The CDR3 totals 14 residues. CDR1 is SGDLS and CDR2 is YYNGEE in the germline V gene. CDR3 sequence: CASSVAGSYNEQFF. In DNA, the CDR3 is TGTGCCAGCAGCGTAGCGGGAAGCTACAATGAGCAGTTCTTC. Full variable domain (rest looked up from reference TRBV9 and TRBJ2-1): DSGVTQTPKHLITATGQRVTLRCSPRSGDLSVYWYQQSLDQGLQFLIQYYNGEERAKGNILERFSAQQFPDLHSELNLSSLELGDSALYFCASSVAGSYNEQFFGPGTRLTVL.

In its sample, this clonotype was seen many times. The chain uses TRBV6-1 and TRBJ1-2; 8 nucleotides align to TRBD1. Trimming removed 3 bases from V and 3 bases from J; junction bases left unmatched: 0. CDR1 and CDR2 (germline): MNHNS, SASEGT. This CDR3 region has 13 residues. CDR3 nucleotide sequence: TGTGCCAGCAGTGACAGGGGGCACTATGGCTACACCTTC. It specifies CASSDRGHYGYTF.

This clonotype came up many times. The chain carries TRBV24-1 and TRBJ1-2; D gene unclear. Trimming stripped 4 bases from V and 4 bases from J, with 6 bases between. The CDR3 runs 12 residues. CDR1 KGHDR and CDR2 SFDVKD come from the germline V gene. The CDR3 bases are TGTGCCACCAGTGACTCGCGCTATGGCTACACCTTC. Translating gives CATSDSRYGYTF.

The rearrangement uses TRBV3-1 and TRBJ2-1; D remains ambiguous. The length of the CDR3 is 15 residues. Germline V gives CDR1 LGHDT, CDR2 YNNKEL (reference sequence). Trimming cost V 0 bases and J 5 bases, with 11 bases left between them. Here the CDR3 DNA reads TGTGCCAGCAGCCAAGAGAGAATTGGAAACAATGAGCAGTTCTTC. It is translated as CASSQERIGNNEQFF.

In its sample, this clonotype was seen a few times. The chain joins TRBV20-1 to TRBJ1-2; D is ambiguous. This CDR3 has 13 amino acids. Germline assignment: CDR1 DFQATT and CDR2 SNEGSKA (reference sequence). V was shortened by 0 bases and J by 5 bases, with 10 bases between the two germline ends. The CDR3 loop reads CSAREMAAYGYTF. For the CDR3, the DNA is TGCAGTGCTAGAGAAATGGCGGCGTATGGCTACACCTTC.

This clonotype has just a few counts. This chain uses TRBV15 with TRBJ2-1; 8 bases fit TRBD2. Germline V gene lookup returns CDR1 LNHNV and CDR2 YYDKDF (reference sequence). CDR3 length: 15 residues. V shed 4 bases, J shed 8 bases, and the junction held 10 bases outside the gene matches. The CDR3: CATSTAGRAEDEQFF. The CDR3, as DNA: TGTGCCACCAGCACAGCCGGGAGGGCCGAGGATGAGCAGTTCTTC.